A selection of T cell receptor beta chains follows, all from one sample in a study of T cell repertoires in cytomegalovirus infection. MiXCR, applied by TCRdb to the reads, yields one record per CDR3 protein. Of about 260,000 distinct CDR3 sequences listed, around 15% are singletons. The specimen was PBMCs. These receptors came from a human donor in good health (CMV status not recorded). Some clones in this sample may be carry-over from other donors' samples. Both conserved end residues are part of each CDR3. Each record gives: D gene, V gene, J gene, clone size, CDR3 protein, CDR3 DNA. The D gene is left open where the match is weak. Size is omitted from some rows. Given values are once, few, many or a class for expanded clones.

d_call: NA; v_call: TRBV6-4; j_call: TRBJ2-3; clone_size: few; cdr3_aa: CASSGSGGLDTQYF; cdr3_nt: TGTGCCAGCAGTGGGTCAGGAGGTTTGGATACGCAGTATTTT
d_call: NA; v_call: TRBV20-1; j_call: TRBJ2-7; clone_size: many; cdr3_aa: CSARALTVFSYEQYF; cdr3_nt: TGCAGTGCTAGGGCCCTAACAGTTTTCTCCTACGAGCAGTACTTC
d_call: TRBD2; v_call: TRBV5-1; j_call: TRBJ2-3; clone_size: NA; cdr3_aa: CASSLNLAVTDTQYF; cdr3_nt: TGCGCCAGCAGCTTGAATCTAGCGGTCACAGATACGCAGTATTTT
d_call: TRBD1; v_call: TRBV5-4; j_call: TRBJ1-2; clone_size: many; cdr3_aa: CASSSGRDRGSYGYTF; cdr3_nt: TGTGCCAGCAGTTCCGGGCGGGACAGGGGTTCCTATGGCTACACCTTC
d_call: TRBD2; v_call: TRBV7-9; j_call: TRBJ2-1; clone_size: NA; cdr3_aa: CASSLSPGLAGGTYNEQFF; cdr3_nt: TGTGCCAGCAGCTTATCCCCGGGACTAGCGGGGGGAACCTACAATGAGCAGTTCTTC
d_call: NA; v_call: TRBV7-9; j_call: TRBJ2-3; clone_size: many; cdr3_aa: CASIPRGGGSNTQYF; cdr3_nt: TGTGCCAGCATCCCAAGAGGGGGAGGGTCGAATACGCAGTATTTT
d_call: TRBD2; v_call: TRBV6-2/TRBV6-3; j_call: TRBJ2-1; clone_size: few; cdr3_aa: CASRETGTSHNNEQFF; cdr3_nt: TGTGCCAGCAGAGAAACCGGGACTAGCCACAACAATGAGCAGTTCTTC
d_call: NA; v_call: TRBV7-2; j_call: TRBJ2-3; clone_size: many; cdr3_aa: CASSLGAAWYF; cdr3_nt: TGTGCCAGCAGCTTAGGAGCGGCTTGGTATTTT
d_call: NA; v_call: TRBV20-1; j_call: TRBJ1-3; clone_size: once; cdr3_aa: CSATHSISAGNTIYF; cdr3_nt: TGCAGTGCTACCCATTCGATAAGCGCCGGAAACACCATATATTTT
d_call: TRBD1; v_call: TRBV20-1; j_call: TRBJ2-5; clone_size: NA; cdr3_aa: CSARPGQGGETQYF; cdr3_nt: TGCAGTGCTAGACCGGGACAGGGGGGAGAGACCCAGTACTTC
d_call: NA; v_call: TRBV7-2; j_call: TRBJ1-4; clone_size: many; cdr3_aa: CASSLRGRGRSNEKLFF; cdr3_nt: TGTGCCAGCAGCTTAAGGGGCAGAGGAAGGTCTAATGAAAAACTGTTTTTT
d_call: TRBD2; v_call: TRBV7-2; j_call: TRBJ2-2; clone_size: many; cdr3_aa: CASSRLGGIPNTGELFF; cdr3_nt: TGTGCCAGCAGCCGCCTGGGGGGGATACCGAACACCGGGGAGCTGTTTTTT
d_call: NA; v_call: TRBV28; j_call: TRBJ2-7; clone_size: many; cdr3_aa: CASFSGYEQYF; cdr3_nt: TGTGCCAGTTTTTCGGGTTACGAGCAGTACTTC
d_call: TRBD2; v_call: TRBV6-1; j_call: TRBJ2-3; clone_size: many; cdr3_aa: CASSPTSGGSTDTQYF; cdr3_nt: TGTGCCAGCAGCCCGACTAGCGGGGGGTCCACAGATACGCAGTATTTT
d_call: TRBD2; v_call: TRBV12-3/TRBV12-4; j_call: TRBJ2-1; clone_size: many; cdr3_aa: CASSFLAGGYNEQFF; cdr3_nt: TGTGCCAGCAGTTTCCTAGCGGGAGGGTACAATGAGCAGTTCTTC
d_call: NA; v_call: TRBV7-2; j_call: TRBJ1-5; clone_size: many; cdr3_aa: CASSDNRPGQPQHF; cdr3_nt: TGTGCCAGCAGCGACAACCGTCCGGGGCAGCCCCAGCATTTT
d_call: TRBD1; v_call: TRBV5-4; j_call: TRBJ1-1; clone_size: NA; cdr3_aa: CASSSGQGFTEAFF; cdr3_nt: TGTGCCAGCAGCTCCGGACAGGGCTTCACTGAAGCTTTCTTT
d_call: TRBD2; v_call: TRBV20-1; j_call: TRBJ2-7; clone_size: NA; cdr3_aa: CSARTSATSYEQYF; cdr3_nt: TGCAGTGCGAGGACTAGCGCAACGTCCTACGAGCAGTACTTC
d_call: TRBD1; v_call: TRBV29-1; j_call: TRBJ1-1; clone_size: NA; cdr3_aa: CSVQTGPDTEAFF; cdr3_nt: TGCAGCGTTCAGACAGGGCCTGACACTGAAGCTTTCTTT
d_call: TRBD1; v_call: TRBV12-3/TRBV12-4; j_call: TRBJ1-1; clone_size: many; cdr3_aa: CASRLSGQGDTEAFF; cdr3_nt: TGTGCCAGCAGGCTCTCAGGACAGGGGGACACTGAAGCTTTCTTT
d_call: TRBD2; v_call: TRBV28; j_call: TRBJ2-7; clone_size: many; cdr3_aa: CASSWASGSRYEQYF; cdr3_nt: TGTGCCAGCAGTTGGGCTAGCGGGAGTAGGTACGAGCAGTACTTC
d_call: NA; v_call: TRBV15; j_call: TRBJ2-3; clone_size: NA; cdr3_aa: CATSRGRPTGADTQYF; cdr3_nt: TGTGCCACCAGCAGAGGTCGGCCGACGGGGGCAGATACGCAGTATTTT
d_call: NA; v_call: TRBV10-3; j_call: TRBJ2-7; clone_size: many; cdr3_aa: CAISGGTYEQYF; cdr3_nt: TGTGCCATCAGTGGCGGTACCTACGAGCAGTACTTC
d_call: TRBD2; v_call: TRBV28; j_call: TRBJ2-5; clone_size: few; cdr3_aa: CASSSTFRPRSTSGETQYF; cdr3_nt: TGTGCCAGCAGTTCAACATTTCGCCCCCGGTCGACTAGCGGGGAGACCCAGTACTTC
d_call: NA; v_call: TRBV28; j_call: TRBJ2-1; clone_size: many; cdr3_aa: CASSLDRPYNEQFF; cdr3_nt: TGTGCCAGCAGTTTAGACAGGCCGTACAATGAGCAGTTCTTC
d_call: TRBD1; v_call: TRBV7-2; j_call: TRBJ1-1; clone_size: many; cdr3_aa: CASSVAGTGLMGGNTEAFF; cdr3_nt: TGTGCCAGCAGCGTAGCCGGGACAGGCCTAATGGGGGGGAACACTGAAGCTTTCTTT
d_call: TRBD1; v_call: TRBV10-3; j_call: TRBJ1-1; clone_size: NA; cdr3_aa: CAIQRQGDTEAFF; cdr3_nt: TGTGCCATCCAAAGACAGGGGGACACTGAAGCTTTCTTT
d_call: NA; v_call: TRBV5-1; j_call: TRBJ2-7; clone_size: NA; cdr3_aa: CASSWALNYEQYF; cdr3_nt: TGCGCCAGCAGCTGGGCTCTCAACTACGAGCAGTACTTC
d_call: NA; v_call: TRBV28; j_call: TRBJ1-5; clone_size: few; cdr3_aa: CASSLPGAGKPQHF; cdr3_nt: TGTGCCAGCAGTTTACCGGGGGCAGGAAAGCCCCAGCATTTT
d_call: TRBD2; v_call: TRBV5-4; j_call: TRBJ2-5; clone_size: many; cdr3_aa: CASSLGGAGEETQYF; cdr3_nt: TGTGCCAGCAGCTTGGGGGGAGCGGGGGAAGAGACCCAGTACTTC
d_call: TRBD2; v_call: TRBV14; j_call: TRBJ2-1; clone_size: few; cdr3_aa: CASSHASGRRNEQFF; cdr3_nt: TGTGCCAGCAGCCACGCTAGCGGGAGACGCAATGAGCAGTTCTTC
d_call: NA; v_call: TRBV11-3; j_call: TRBJ1-1; clone_size: many; cdr3_aa: CASSLKDTEAFF; cdr3_nt: TGTGCCAGCAGCTTGAAGGACACTGAAGCTTTCTTT
d_call: TRBD1; v_call: TRBV20-1; j_call: TRBJ2-1; clone_size: many; cdr3_aa: CSADRGLDNEQFF; cdr3_nt: TGCAGTGCAGACAGGGGGCTGGACAATGAGCAGTTCTTC
d_call: NA; v_call: TRBV15; j_call: TRBJ2-3; clone_size: few; cdr3_aa: CATSRDGQRTDTQYF; cdr3_nt: TGTGCCACCAGCAGAGACGGACAACGCACAGATACGCAGTATTTT
d_call: TRBD1; v_call: TRBV7-2; j_call: TRBJ1-1; clone_size: many; cdr3_aa: CASSRQGVLNTEAFF; cdr3_nt: TGTGCCAGCAGCCGACAGGGAGTATTGAACACTGAAGCTTTCTTT
d_call: NA; v_call: TRBV29-1; j_call: TRBJ1-1; clone_size: NA; cdr3_aa: CSGEGWMNTEAFF; cdr3_nt: TGCAGCGGGGAGGGGTGGATGAACACTGAAGCTTTCTTT
d_call: NA; v_call: TRBV7-2; j_call: TRBJ2-3; clone_size: many; cdr3_aa: CASSTSTEGQYF; cdr3_nt: TGTGCCAGCAGCACGAGTACTGAGGGGCAGTATTTT
d_call: NA; v_call: TRBV3-1; j_call: TRBJ1-6; clone_size: NA; cdr3_aa: CASSQIRGSPLHF; cdr3_nt: TGTGCCAGCAGCCAAATCCGGGGTTCACCCCTCCACTTT
d_call: NA; v_call: TRBV4-1; j_call: TRBJ1-6; clone_size: many; cdr3_aa: CASSLSGLAWAPLHF; cdr3_nt: TGCGCCAGCAGCCTGTCCGGACTTGCATGGGCACCCCTCCACTTT
d_call: NA; v_call: TRBV19; j_call: TRBJ2-1; clone_size: NA; cdr3_aa: CASSIGDTYNEQFF; cdr3_nt: TGTGCCAGTAGTATCGGCGACACTTACAATGAGCAGTTCTTC
d_call: NA; v_call: TRBV5-4; j_call: TRBJ2-4; clone_size: NA; cdr3_aa: CASTSEDIQYF; cdr3_nt: TGTGCCAGCACCTCTGAGGACATTCAGTACTTC
d_call: NA; v_call: TRBV6-6; j_call: TRBJ1-1; clone_size: few; cdr3_aa: CASRGQPRAEAFF; cdr3_nt: TGTGCCAGCAGAGGACAGCCACGCGCTGAAGCTTTCTTT
d_call: NA; v_call: TRBV7-2; j_call: TRBJ1-5; clone_size: many; cdr3_aa: CASSFYGEGNQPQHF; cdr3_nt: TGTGCCAGCAGCTTTTACGGGGAAGGCAATCAGCCCCAGCATTTT
d_call: NA; v_call: TRBV29-1; j_call: TRBJ2-7; clone_size: NA; cdr3_aa: CSVSKKEVTYEQYF; cdr3_nt: TGCAGCGTTTCGAAGAAAGAAGTAACCTACGAGCAGTACTTC